These T cell receptor beta chains were read from a single sample in a study of early T cells in non-severe SARS-CoV-2 infection. Using its own MiXCR run on the 5' RACE reads, TCRdb lists one record per CDR3 protein. This table has about 80,000 distinct CDR3 sequences, roughly 5.3% appearing once. The sequenced sample was whole blood, obtained at baseline. The receptors shown here come from an adult who was a healthcare worker with PCR-confirmed SARS-CoV-2 infection or an uninfected control (not recorded which). Both conserved end residues are part of each CDR3. Fields, in order: V gene, clone size, D gene, J gene, CDR3 protein, CDR3 DNA. The D gene is left open where the match is weak. Clone size is not always given. Where it is, it says once, few, many or a class for expanded clones.

>TRBV6-5|-|-|TRBJ1-2
CASFRGQGDGYTF
TGTGCCAGCTTCAGAGGGCAGGGAGATGGCTACACCTTC
>TRBV28|many|TRBD1|TRBJ1-3
CASSSNRGLGNTIYF
TGTGCCAGCAGTTCGAACAGGGGGCTCGGAAACACCATATATTTT
>TRBV2|many|-|TRBJ2-2
CASSGTRNTGELFF
TGTGCCAGCAGTGGAACCAGGAACACCGGGGAGCTGTTTTTT
>TRBV5-1|-|TRBD1|TRBJ1-2
CASSQTGAHYGYTF
TGCGCCAGCAGCCAAACAGGGGCCCACTATGGCTACACCTTC
>TRBV7-8|many|-|TRBJ2-2
CASTLEGGAGELFF
TGTGCCAGCACCCTAGAGGGGGGTGCCGGGGAGCTGTTTTTT
>TRBV12-3/TRBV12-4|-|-|TRBJ1-1
CASSGTVNTEAFF
TGTGCCAGTTCCGGGACGGTGAACACTGAAGCTTTCTTT
>TRBV5-1|few|-|TRBJ2-1
CASSLIYSSYNEQFF
TGCGCCAGCAGCTTAATCTATTCTTCCTACAATGAGCAGTTCTTC
>TRBV29-1|-|TRBD1|TRBJ1-5
CSVEDRGPNQPQHF
TGCAGCGTTGAGGATAGGGGGCCCAATCAGCCCCAGCATTTT
>TRBV5-6|-|-|TRBJ2-7
CASSSRLVSPYEQYF
TGTGCCAGCAGCTCGAGACTAGTCTCCCCCTACGAGCAGTACTTC
>TRBV2|many|TRBD1|TRBJ1-5
CASRADRGPSNQPQHF
TGTGCCAGCAGAGCGGACAGGGGGCCTAGCAATCAGCCCCAGCATTTT
>TRBV25-1|many|TRBD1|TRBJ2-1
CAVGQGALEQFF
TGTGCCGTCGGGCAGGGGGCCTTAGAGCAGTTCTTC
>TRBV20-1|-|TRBD1|TRBJ2-3
CSAPGTGNADTQYF
TGCAGTGCTCCCGGGACAGGGAACGCAGATACGCAGTATTTT
>TRBV3-1|-|-|TRBJ2-1
CASSQDPPSDLPSNEQFF
TGTGCCAGCAGCCAAGACCCACCCTCGGACTTACCCTCCAATGAGCAGTTCTTC
>TRBV11-2|many|-|TRBJ1-1
CASSSLRLNTEAFF
TGTGCCAGCAGCTCGTTACGTCTCAACACTGAAGCTTTCTTT
>TRBV7-2|many|TRBD1|TRBJ2-7
CASSLAPGQGALGEQYF
TGTGCCAGCAGCTTAGCGCCGGGACAGGGGGCGCTTGGCGAGCAGTACTTC
>TRBV27|many|-|TRBJ1-2
CASRVTGRAYGYTF
TGTGCCAGCAGGGTCACTGGCAGGGCCTATGGCTACACCTTC
>TRBV19|many|TRBD1|TRBJ2-5
CASSRGPGQRGTQYF
TGTGCCAGTAGCAGGGGGCCGGGACAGAGAGGGACCCAGTACTTC
>TRBV6-6|many|-|TRBJ2-5
CASSPNEETQYF
TGTGCCAGCAGTCCAAACGAAGAGACCCAGTACTTC
>TRBV30|many|TRBD1|TRBJ2-3
CAWTPGQGPTTDTQYF
TGTGCCTGGACCCCAGGACAGGGGCCTACCACAGATACGCAGTATTTT
>TRBV12-3/TRBV12-4|many|-|TRBJ2-7
CASSLAGRAGERYEQYF
TGTGCCAGCAGTTTAGCGGGACGGGCAGGAGAACGCTACGAGCAGTACTTC
>TRBV2|many|-|TRBJ1-5
CASKSPVDQPQHF
TGTGCCAGCAAAAGCCCCGTAGATCAGCCCCAGCATTTT
>TRBV6-2/TRBV6-3|few|TRBD1|TRBJ2-7
CASSPDRGLYEQYF
TGTGCCAGCAGCCCGGACAGGGGGCTTTACGAGCAGTACTTC
>TRBV4-1|few|-|TRBJ2-5
CASSQEAPGAGQETQYF
TGCGCCAGCAGCCAAGAAGCCCCGGGGGCGGGCCAAGAGACCCAGTACTTC
>TRBV12-5|few|-|TRBJ2-7
CASGLTRADEQYF
TGTGCTAGTGGTTTGACTCGGGCGGACGAGCAGTACTTC
>TRBV28|many|-|TRBJ1-5
CASVQGWESNQPQHF
TGTGCCAGCGTCCAGGGGTGGGAGAGCAATCAGCCCCAGCATTTT
>TRBV4-2|many|TRBD2|TRBJ2-5
CASSQGGSGETQYF
TGTGCCAGCAGCCAAGGCGGGAGCGGAGAGACCCAGTACTTC
>TRBV6-6|many|TRBD1|TRBJ2-7
CASSLPLVAETGEYEQYF
TGTGCCAGCAGCCTACCGTTGGTCGCCGAGACAGGGGAATACGAGCAGTACTTC
>TRBV6-6|many|-|TRBJ2-1
CASGYGYLNEQFF
TGTGCCAGCGGTTACGGTTATCTGAATGAGCAGTTCTTC
>TRBV10-3|many|-|TRBJ1-5
CATGRGMYSNQPQHF
TGTGCCACTGGACGAGGGATGTATAGCAATCAGCCCCAGCATTTT
>TRBV30|many|-|TRBJ1-1
CAWSRGIGTEAFF
TGTGCCTGGAGCCGTGGAATCGGTACTGAAGCTTTCTTT
>TRBV12-3/TRBV12-4|-|-|TRBJ2-7
CASRLVSSSYEQYF
TGTGCCAGCAGGCTGGTCTCCAGCTCCTACGAGCAGTACTTC
>TRBV4-1|-|-|TRBJ2-7
CASSQDWSLRSYEQYF
TGCGCCAGCAGCCAAGATTGGTCCCTACGTTCCTACGAGCAGTACTTC
>TRBV15|few|-|TRBJ1-3
CATSRDPGGSTIYF
TGTGCCACCAGCAGAGATCCGGGCGGGTCCACCATATATTTT
>TRBV5-1|few|-|TRBJ1-2
CASSLDIVNGYTF
TGCGCCAGCAGCTTGGATATCGTGAATGGCTACACCTTC
>TRBV5-6|many|-|TRBJ1-2
CASSFASGYTF
TGTGCCAGCAGCTTTGCCTCTGGCTACACCTTC
>TRBV10-3|many|-|TRBJ1-5
CAISESRDQPQHF
TGTGCCATCAGTGAGTCGCGGGATCAGCCCCAGCATTTT
>TRBV18|many|-|TRBJ2-1
CASSPKGLQANEQFF
TGTGCCAGCTCACCAAAGGGATTACAGGCCAATGAGCAGTTCTTC
>TRBV7-2|-|TRBD1|TRBJ2-7
CASSLGGQGVYEQYF
TGTGCCAGCAGCTTAGGTGGACAGGGGGTCTACGAGCAGTACTTC
>TRBV27|few|-|TRBJ2-7
CASSLGREPYEQYF
TGTGCCAGCAGTTTAGGGCGGGAACCCTACGAGCAGTACTTC
>TRBV5-1|few|-|TRBJ2-2
CASSPGLNTGELFF
TGCGCCAGCAGCCCCGGACTGAACACCGGGGAGCTGTTTTTT
>TRBV7-3|-|-|TRBJ2-2
CASGGLTSSANTGELFF
TGTGCCAGCGGGGGGCTTACCTCTTCCGCGAACACCGGGGAGCTGTTTTTT
>TRBV29-1|many|TRBD1|TRBJ2-3
CSYGQGGGTQYF
TGCAGCTACGGACAGGGTGGGGGTACGCAGTATTTT
>TRBV10-2|few|-|TRBJ1-2
CASSEPGDDYGYTF
TGCGCCAGCAGTGAGCCAGGGGACGACTATGGCTACACCTTC
>TRBV5-1|few|TRBD1|TRBJ2-1
CASSLLTGGAGNEQFF
TGCGCCAGCAGCCTACTGACAGGGGGCGCGGGGAATGAGCAGTTCTTC
>TRBV7-6|many|-|TRBJ1-1
CASSPVAGTEAFF
TGTGCCAGCAGCCCCGTTGCGGGCACTGAAGCTTTCTTT
>TRBV7-9|many|TRBD1|TRBJ2-5
CASSLTGTEETQYF
TGTGCCAGCAGCTTAACCGGGACAGAAGAGACCCAGTACTTC
>TRBV27|many|TRBD2|TRBJ2-7
CASSFRLAGVREQYF
TGTGCCAGCAGTTTCAGGCTAGCGGGAGTGAGGGAGCAGTACTTC
>TRBV6-5|many|-|TRBJ1-5
CASTSTANQPQHF
TGTGCCAGCACCTCGACAGCGAATCAGCCCCAGCATTTT
>TRBV27|-|-|TRBJ2-5
CASSLSSRTPAGTQYF
TGTGCCAGCAGTTTATCATCCCGAACCCCCGCCGGGACCCAGTACTTC
>TRBV6-6|many|-|TRBJ2-1
CASSYRVDEQFF
TGTGCCAGCAGTTACAGGGTGGACGAGCAGTTCTTC
>TRBV27|many|TRBD2|TRBJ2-7
CASSALTSGSSYEQYF
TGTGCCAGCAGTGCCCTGACTAGCGGCAGCTCCTACGAGCAGTACTTC
>TRBV11-2|many|-|TRBJ2-7
CASSLGSAFGEQYF
TGTGCCAGCAGCTTAGGATCAGCTTTTGGGGAGCAGTACTTC
>TRBV7-9|few|-|TRBJ2-3
CASSSDTNTDTQYF
TGTGCCAGCAGCTCTGACACAAACACAGATACGCAGTATTTT
>TRBV13|many|TRBD1|TRBJ1-2
CASSLEDRGDYGYTF
TGTGCCAGCAGCTTAGAGGACAGGGGTGACTATGGCTACACCTTC
>TRBV19|many|-|TRBJ2-1
CASSKGRRGEQFF
TGTGCCAGTAGTAAAGGGCGGCGGGGTGAGCAGTTCTTC